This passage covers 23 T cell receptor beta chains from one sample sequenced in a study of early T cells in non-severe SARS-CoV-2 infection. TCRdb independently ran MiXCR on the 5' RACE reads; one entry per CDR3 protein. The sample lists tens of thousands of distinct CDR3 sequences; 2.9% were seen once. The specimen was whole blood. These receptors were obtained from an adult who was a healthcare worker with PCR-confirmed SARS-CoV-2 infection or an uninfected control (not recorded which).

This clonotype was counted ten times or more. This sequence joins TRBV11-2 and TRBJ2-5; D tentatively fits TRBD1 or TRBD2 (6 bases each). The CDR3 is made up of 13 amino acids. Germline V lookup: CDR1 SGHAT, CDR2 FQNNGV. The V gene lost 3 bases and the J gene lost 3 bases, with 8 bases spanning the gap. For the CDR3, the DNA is TGTGCCAGCAGCTTGAGGGGGGAAGAGACCCAGTACTTC. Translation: CASSLRGEETQYF.

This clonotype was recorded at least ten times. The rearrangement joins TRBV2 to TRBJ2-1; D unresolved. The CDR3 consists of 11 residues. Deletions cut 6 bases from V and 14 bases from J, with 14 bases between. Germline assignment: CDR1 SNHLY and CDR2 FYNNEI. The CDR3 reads CASRSPSMKFF. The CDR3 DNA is TGTGCCAGCAGGAGCCCATCGATGAAGTTCTTC.

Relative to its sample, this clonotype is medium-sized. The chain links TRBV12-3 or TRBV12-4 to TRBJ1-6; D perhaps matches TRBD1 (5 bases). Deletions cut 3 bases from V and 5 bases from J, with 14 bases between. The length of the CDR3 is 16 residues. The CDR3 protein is CASSFLGTANNSPLHF. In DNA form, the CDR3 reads TGTGCCAGCAGTTTTTTGGGGACGGCTAATAATTCACCCCTCCACTTT.

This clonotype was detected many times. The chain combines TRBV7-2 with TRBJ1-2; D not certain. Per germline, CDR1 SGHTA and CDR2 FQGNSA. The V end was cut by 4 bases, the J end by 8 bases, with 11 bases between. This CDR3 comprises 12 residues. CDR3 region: CASSSELGGYTF. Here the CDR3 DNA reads TGTGCCAGCAGCTCAGAATTAGGAGGCTACACCTTC.

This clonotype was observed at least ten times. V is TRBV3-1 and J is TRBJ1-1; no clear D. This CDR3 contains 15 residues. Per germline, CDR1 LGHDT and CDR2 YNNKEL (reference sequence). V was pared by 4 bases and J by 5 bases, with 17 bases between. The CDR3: CASSPSRQSTTEAFF. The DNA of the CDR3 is TGTGCCAGCAGCCCCTCCCGCCAGAGTACGACTGAAGCTTTCTTT.

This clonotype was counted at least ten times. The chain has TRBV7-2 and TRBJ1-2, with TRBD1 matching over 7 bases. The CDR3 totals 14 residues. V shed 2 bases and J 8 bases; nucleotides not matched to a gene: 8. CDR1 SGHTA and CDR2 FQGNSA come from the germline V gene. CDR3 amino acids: CASSLSQGTRGYTF. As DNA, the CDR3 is TGTGCCAGCAGCTTATCACAGGGGACGAGGGGCTACACCTTC. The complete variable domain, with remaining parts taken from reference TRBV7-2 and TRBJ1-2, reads GAGVSQSPSNKVTEKGKDVELRCDPISGHTALYWYRQSLGQGLEFLIYFQGNSAPDKSGLPSDRFSAERTGGSVSTLTIQRTQQEDSAVYLCASSLSQGTRGYTFGSGTRLTVV.

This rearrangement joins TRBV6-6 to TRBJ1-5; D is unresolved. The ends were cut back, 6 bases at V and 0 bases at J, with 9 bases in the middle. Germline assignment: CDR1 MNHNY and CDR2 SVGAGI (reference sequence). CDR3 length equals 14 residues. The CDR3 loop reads CASSDGDSNQPQHF. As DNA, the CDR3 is TGTGCCAGCAGCGACGGAGATAGCAATCAGCCCCAGCATTTT.

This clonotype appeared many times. CDR3 coding DNA: TGTGCCAGCAGCGGGGACAGGACCTACGAGCAGTACGTC. Residues: CASSGDRTYEQYV. This chain joins TRBV6-1 and TRBJ2-7; 8 nucleotides line up with TRBD1. After removal of 6 bases from V and 2 bases from J, the junction contained 3 bases not matched to a gene. The germline V gene has CDR1 MNHNS and CDR2 SASEGT. CDR3 length: 13 amino acids.

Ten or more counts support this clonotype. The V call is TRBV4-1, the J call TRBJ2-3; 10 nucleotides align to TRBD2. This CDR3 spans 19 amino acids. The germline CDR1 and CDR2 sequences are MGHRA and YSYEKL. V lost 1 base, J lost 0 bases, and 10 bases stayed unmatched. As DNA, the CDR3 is TGCGCCAGCAGCCAAGTAGTACTAGCGGGGAGTGCTAGCACAGATACGCAGTATTTT. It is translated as CASSQVVLAGSASTDTQYF.

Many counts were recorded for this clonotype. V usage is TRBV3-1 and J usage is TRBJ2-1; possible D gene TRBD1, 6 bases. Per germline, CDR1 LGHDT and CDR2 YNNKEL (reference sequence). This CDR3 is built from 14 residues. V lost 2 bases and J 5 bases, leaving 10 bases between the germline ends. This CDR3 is CASSQQGLNNEQFF. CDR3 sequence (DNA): TGTGCCAGCAGCCAACAGGGGTTAAACAATGAGCAGTTCTTC.

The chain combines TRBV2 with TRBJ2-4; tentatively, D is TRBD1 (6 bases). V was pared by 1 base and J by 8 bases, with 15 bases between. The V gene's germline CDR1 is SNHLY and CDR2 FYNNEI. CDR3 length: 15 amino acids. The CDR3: CASSEGQGQFDIQYF. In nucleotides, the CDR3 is TGTGCCAGCAGTGAAGGGCAGGGGCAATTTGACATTCAGTACTTC.

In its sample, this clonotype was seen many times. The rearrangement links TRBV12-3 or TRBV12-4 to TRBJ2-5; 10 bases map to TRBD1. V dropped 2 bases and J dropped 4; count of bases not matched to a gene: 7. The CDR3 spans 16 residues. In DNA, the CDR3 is TGTGCCAGCAGTTTATACGGACAGGGGGAGGGAGAGACCCAGTACTTC. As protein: CASSLYGQGEGETQYF.

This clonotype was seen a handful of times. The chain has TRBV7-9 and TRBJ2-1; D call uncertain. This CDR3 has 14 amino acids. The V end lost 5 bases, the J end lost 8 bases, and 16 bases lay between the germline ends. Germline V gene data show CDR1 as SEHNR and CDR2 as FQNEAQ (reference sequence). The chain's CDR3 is CASSPSVAWHEQFF. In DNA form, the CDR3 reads TGTGCCAGCAGCCCCTCCGTGGCGTGGCATGAGCAGTTCTTC.

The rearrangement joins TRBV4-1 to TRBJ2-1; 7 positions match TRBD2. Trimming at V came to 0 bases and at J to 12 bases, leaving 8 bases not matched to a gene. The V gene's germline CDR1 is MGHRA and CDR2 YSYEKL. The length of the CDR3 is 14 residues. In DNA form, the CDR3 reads TGCGCCAGCAGCCAAGATACTAGTCTAGCGGTGCAGTTCTTC. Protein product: CASSQDTSLAVQFF.

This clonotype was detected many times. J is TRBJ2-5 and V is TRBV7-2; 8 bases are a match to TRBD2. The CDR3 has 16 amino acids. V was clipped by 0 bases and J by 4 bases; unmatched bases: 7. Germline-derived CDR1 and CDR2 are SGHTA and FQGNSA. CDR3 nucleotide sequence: TGTGCCAGCAGCTTAGCGTTTAGGACTAGCAGAGAGACCCAGTACTTC. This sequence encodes CASSLAFRTSRETQYF.

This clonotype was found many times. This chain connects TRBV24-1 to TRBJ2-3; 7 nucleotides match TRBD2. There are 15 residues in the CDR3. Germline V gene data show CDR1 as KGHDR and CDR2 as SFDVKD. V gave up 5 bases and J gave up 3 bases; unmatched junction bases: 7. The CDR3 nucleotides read TGTGCCACCAGTGCGGCTAGCGGTGGAACAGATACGCAGTATTTT. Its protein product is CATSAASGGTDTQYF.

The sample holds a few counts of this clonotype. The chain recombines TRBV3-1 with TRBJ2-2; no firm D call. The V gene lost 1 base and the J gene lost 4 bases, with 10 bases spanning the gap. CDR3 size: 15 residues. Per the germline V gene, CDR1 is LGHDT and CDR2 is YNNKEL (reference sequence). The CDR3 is CASSQVWAGTGELFF. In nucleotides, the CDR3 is TGTGCCAGCAGCCAAGTTTGGGCAGGCACCGGGGAGCTGTTTTTT. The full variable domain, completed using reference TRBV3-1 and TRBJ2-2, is DTAVSQTPKYLVTQMGNDKSIKCEQNLGHDTMYWYKQDSKKFLKIMFSYNNKELIINETVPNRFSPKSPDKAHLNLHINSLELGDSAVYFCASSQVWAGTGELFFGEGSRLTVL.

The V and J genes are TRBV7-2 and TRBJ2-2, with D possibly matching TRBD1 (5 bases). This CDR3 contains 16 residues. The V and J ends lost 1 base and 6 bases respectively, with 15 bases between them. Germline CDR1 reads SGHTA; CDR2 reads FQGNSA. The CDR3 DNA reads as TGTGCCAGCAGCTTAGGGGCAGGGCTAGTCTCCGGGGAGCTGTTTTTT. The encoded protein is CASSLGAGLVSGELFF.

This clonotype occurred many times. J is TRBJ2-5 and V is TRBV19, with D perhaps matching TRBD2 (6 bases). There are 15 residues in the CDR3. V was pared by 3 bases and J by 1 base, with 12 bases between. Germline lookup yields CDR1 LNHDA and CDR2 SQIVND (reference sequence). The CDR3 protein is CASSMVLGLQETQYF. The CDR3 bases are TGTGCCAGTAGTATGGTCCTGGGACTCCAAGAGACCCAGTACTTC.

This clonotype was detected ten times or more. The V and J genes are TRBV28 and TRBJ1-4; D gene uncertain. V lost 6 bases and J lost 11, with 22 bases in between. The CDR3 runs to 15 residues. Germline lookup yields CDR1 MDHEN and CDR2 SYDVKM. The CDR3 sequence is CASSSSLKGENKLFF. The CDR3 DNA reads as TGTGCCAGCAGCTCCAGTCTTAAGGGCGAGAACAAACTGTTTTTT. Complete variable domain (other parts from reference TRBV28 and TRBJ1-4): DVKVTQSSRYLVKRTGEKVFLECVQDMDHENMFWYRQDPGLGLRLIYFSYDVKMKEKGDIPEGYSVSREKKERFSLILESASTNQTSMYLCASSSSLKGENKLFFGSGTQLSVL.

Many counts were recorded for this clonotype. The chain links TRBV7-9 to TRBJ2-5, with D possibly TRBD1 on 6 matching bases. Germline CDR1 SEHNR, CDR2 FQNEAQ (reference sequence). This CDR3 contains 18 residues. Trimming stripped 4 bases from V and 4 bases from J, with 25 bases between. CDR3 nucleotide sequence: TGTGCCAGCAGCTCACCCTACAAGGGGCCCGGGACAACAGAGACCCAGTACTTC. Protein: CASSSPYKGPGTTETQYF.

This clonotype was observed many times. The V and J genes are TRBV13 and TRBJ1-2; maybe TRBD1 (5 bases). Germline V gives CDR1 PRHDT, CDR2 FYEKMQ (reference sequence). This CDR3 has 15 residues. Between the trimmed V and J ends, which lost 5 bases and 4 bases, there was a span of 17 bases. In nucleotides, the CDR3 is TGTGCCAGCAGCCCTTTCGGGGGAGAGAGCTATGGCTACACCTTC. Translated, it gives CASSPFGGESYGYTF.

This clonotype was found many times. The DNA for the CDR3 is TGTGCCAGCAGCCAAGTTGGGGGAGCTGGAGGAAACACCATATATTTT. Translating gives CASSQVGGAGGNTIYF. This chain connects TRBV3-1 to TRBJ1-3, with TRBD1 as a possible D gene (5 bases). The length of the CDR3 is 16 residues. The ends were cut back, 1 base at V and 4 bases at J, with 14 bases in the middle. Germline V gene lookup returns CDR1 LGHDT and CDR2 YNNKEL (reference sequence).